This T cell receptor (beta chain) is from a study of blood T cell repertoires in COVID-19. Study summary: The United States, Italy and Spain supplied acute and convalescent COVID-19 samples.

The CDR3 runs 15 residues. The V segment lost 1 base and the J segment 4 bases; nucleotides outside the gene matches: 4. Germline V gene lookup returns CDR1 SGHVS and CDR2 FQNEAQ. Profiling relied on immunoSEQ multiplex PCR, and the TCRdb table lists in-frame clones only, not all of them. The sample contains approximately 130,000 clones, approximately 77% of which appear only once. The receptor's source is a man of 80 years or more with acute or convalescent COVID-19. The V gene is TRBV7-8, the J gene TRBJ1-5; 7 bases are shared with TRBD1. Sequencing used peripheral blood. The CDR3 DNA reads TGTGCCAGCAGCTTAGACAGGGGTTGGAATCAGCCCCAGCATTTT. It translates to CASSLDRGWNQPQHF. Complete variable domain (other parts from reference TRBV7-8 and TRBJ1-5): GAGVSQSPRYKVAKRGQDVALRCDPISGHVSLFWYQQALGQGPEFLTYFQNEAQLDKSGLPSDRFFAERPEGSVSTLKIQRTQQEDSAVYLCASSLDRGWNQPQHFGDGTRLSIL.